The entry below describes one T cell receptor beta chain. This clonotype was seen many times. It lacks a known antigen. Within one base of it there is no much larger clone, and no base qualities were kept. The source of the sample is a study of Graves' ophthalmopathy and Graves' hyperthyroidism (dated by TCRdb to the late 2010s). Context from the whole study: Peripheral blood was collected at initial diagnosis, before any treatment. To tell Graves' ophthalmopathy apart from Graves' hyperthyroidism, and to predict which patients would progress to ophthalmopathy, the study relied on TCR beta repertoire signatures. In total, 135 blood samples were TCR-sequenced: fewer than 50 ophthalmopathy, about 75 hyperthyroidism and about 17 hyperthyroidism-to-ophthalmopathy patients. An independent validation cohort comprised roughly 20 hyperthyroidism patients and over 15 patients who later progressed from hyperthyroidism to ophthalmopathy. A discovery set of 100 patients (43 ophthalmopathy, about 59 stable hyperthyroidism) was enrolled to explore V-J signatures distinguishing ophthalmopathy from hyperthyroidism. T-cell repertoires of thyroid tissue and blood were compared in about six hyperthyroidism patients. Following sampling, methimazole starting at 30 mg daily was administered to hyperthyroidism patients, and high-dose intravenous methylprednisolone was administered to ophthalmopathy patients. General conclusions and limits of the study: No statistical method was used to set the sample size in advance, and the investigators knew which group each participant was assigned to. Among expanded thyroid clonotypes with frequency above 0.001, most also showed up in blood, which suggests that blood repertoires may reflect the thyroid immune response. In validation, the model predicted ophthalmopathy progression with less than 71% sensitivity and 72.22% specificity; roughly 11 predicted patients were CT-confirmed with GO in a median of 6.5 months. In cross-validation, the 13-signature model distinguished ophthalmopathy from stable hyperthyroidism with roughly 90% sensitivity and about 84% specificity, and in the test set the corresponding values were around 80% and 75%.

Hyperthyroidism was defined as stable when no progression to ophthalmopathy occurred within 18 months of follow-up. Hyperthyroidism patients were newly diagnosed, were aged 18 to 65 years, and had a disease duration under 2 months. Patients were excluded if they had other autoimmune diseases, uncontrolled infections, pregnancy or lactation. Diagnosis was based on clinical symptoms, serum thyroxine, TRAb, thyroid ultrasound and orbital computed tomography. PBMCs were isolated from about 9.2 ml of fresh peripheral blood by Ficoll-Paque density gradient centrifugation. Total RNA was extracted with Trizol reagent and quality-checked on an Agilent 2100 Bioanalyzer. For repertoire sequencing, TCR beta CDR3 regions were amplified from RNA transcripts. The first round was an RT-PCR using HTBI primers with the Qiagen OneStep RT-PCR kit, and this first round was followed by a second-round multiplex PCR, then size selection and purification. Libraries were sequenced paired-end with 100 bp reads on an Illumina HiSeq2000. Turning to the authors' computational methods: SOAPnuke was used to process the reads, throwing out any read that had adapters, had uncalled bases, had a mean Phred below 15, or lacked an exact constant-primer or identifier match. High-quality paired reads were merged with COPE v1.2.5. Each unique nucleotide sequence was defined as a clonotype, and clonotypes were aligned to IMGT TRB V, D and J references with MiTCR v1.1. Analysis was restricted to V-J combinations with a frequency above 0.0001, which covered about 99% of repertoires. For each V-J combination, a TCR clonal expansion and chaos score was defined as F50 clonal expansion divided by the chaos observed in the TCRdist matrix. Welch's t-statistics and random forest were used to reduce features to approximately 13 V-J combinations, which were fed into a naive Bayes classifier. Thyroid-blood repertoire similarity was quantified with the Morisita-Horn index. TCRdb ran its own pipeline on the public reads, namely fastp trimming at Q25 and MiXCR clone calling, and kept in-frame beta chains. CDR3 protein duplicates are merged, each entry listing the most common genes and DNA. For this entry, the V and J calls and clone size follow TCRdb and not the study's own pipeline. The sample contains about 370,000 distinct CDR3 sequences, roughly 17% of them found a single time. The top ten constitute around 2.4% of the sample.

V ends up 0 bases short and J 3 bases short, with an unmatched junction base count of 7. The CDR3 sequence holds 16 residues, the cysteine and phenylalanine included. CDR3 DNA is the only sequence kept; it has 48 bases, read in frame from the first base. CDR1 SGHRS and CDR2 YFSETQ are derived from the germline V gene. The sample comprised peripheral blood. The chain is encoded by TRBV5-1 joined to TRBJ2-7, and TRBD1 aligns with 9 junction nucleotides. The clonotype was recovered from an adult woman with stable Graves' hyperthyroidism. The sequenced DNA: TGCGCCAGCAGCTTGGCCACGGGACAGGGCCTCTACGAGCAGTACTTC. It is translated as CASSLATGQGLYEQYF.